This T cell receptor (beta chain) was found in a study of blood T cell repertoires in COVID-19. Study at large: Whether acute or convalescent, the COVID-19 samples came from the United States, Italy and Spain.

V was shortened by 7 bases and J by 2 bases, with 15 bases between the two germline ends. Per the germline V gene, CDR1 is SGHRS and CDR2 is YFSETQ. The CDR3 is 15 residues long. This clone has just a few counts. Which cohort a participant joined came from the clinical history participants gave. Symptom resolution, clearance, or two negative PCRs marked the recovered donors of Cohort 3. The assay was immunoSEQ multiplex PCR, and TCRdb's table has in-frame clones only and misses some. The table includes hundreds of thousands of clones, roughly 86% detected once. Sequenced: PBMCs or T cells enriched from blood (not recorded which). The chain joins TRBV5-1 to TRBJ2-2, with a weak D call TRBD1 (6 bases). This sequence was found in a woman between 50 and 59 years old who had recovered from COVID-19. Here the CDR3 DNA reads TGCGCCAGCTTTTCCGGGACAAGAAACACCGGGGAGCTGTTTTTT. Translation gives CASFSGTRNTGELFF.